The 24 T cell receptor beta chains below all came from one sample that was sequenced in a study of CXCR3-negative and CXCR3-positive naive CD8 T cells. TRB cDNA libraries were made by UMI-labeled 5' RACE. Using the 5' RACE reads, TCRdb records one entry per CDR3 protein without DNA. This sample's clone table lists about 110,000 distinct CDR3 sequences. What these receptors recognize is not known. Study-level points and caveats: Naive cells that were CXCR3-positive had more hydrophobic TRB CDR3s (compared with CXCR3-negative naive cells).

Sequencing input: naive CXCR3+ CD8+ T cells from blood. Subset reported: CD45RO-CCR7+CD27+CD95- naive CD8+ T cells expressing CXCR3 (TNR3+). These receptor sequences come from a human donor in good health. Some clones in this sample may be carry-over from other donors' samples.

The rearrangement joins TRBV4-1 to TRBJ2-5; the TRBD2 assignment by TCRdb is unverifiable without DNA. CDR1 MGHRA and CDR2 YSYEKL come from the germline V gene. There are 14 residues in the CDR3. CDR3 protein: CASSVGLAEETQYF.

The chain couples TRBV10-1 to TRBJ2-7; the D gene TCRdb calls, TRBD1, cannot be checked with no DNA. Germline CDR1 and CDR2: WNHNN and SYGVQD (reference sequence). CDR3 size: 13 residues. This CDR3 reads CASRRESSYEQYF.

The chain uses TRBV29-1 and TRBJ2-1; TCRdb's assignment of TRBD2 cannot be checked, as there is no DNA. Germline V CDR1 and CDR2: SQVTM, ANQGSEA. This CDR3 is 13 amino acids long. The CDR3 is CSVPGTSRNEQFF.

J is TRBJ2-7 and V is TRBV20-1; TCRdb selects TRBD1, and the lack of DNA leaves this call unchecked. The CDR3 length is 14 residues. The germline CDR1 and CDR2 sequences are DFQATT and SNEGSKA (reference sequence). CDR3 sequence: CSARDLGQNYEQYF.

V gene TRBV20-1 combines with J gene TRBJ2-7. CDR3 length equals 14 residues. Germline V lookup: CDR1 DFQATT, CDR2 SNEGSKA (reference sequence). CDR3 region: CSARDSGGSYEQYF.

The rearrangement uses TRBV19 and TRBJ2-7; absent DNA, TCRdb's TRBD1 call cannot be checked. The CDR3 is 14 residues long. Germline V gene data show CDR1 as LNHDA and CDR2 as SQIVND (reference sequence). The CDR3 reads CASSSTGATYEQYF.

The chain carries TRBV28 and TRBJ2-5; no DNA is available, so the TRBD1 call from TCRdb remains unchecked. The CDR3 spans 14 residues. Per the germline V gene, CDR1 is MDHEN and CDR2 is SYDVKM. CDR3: CASSQTGAQETQYF.

CDR3 region: CASSQEGRISNNEQFF. V and J are TRBV3-1 and TRBJ2-1. Germline lookup yields CDR1 LGHDT and CDR2 YNNKEL (reference sequence). This CDR3 has 16 amino acids.

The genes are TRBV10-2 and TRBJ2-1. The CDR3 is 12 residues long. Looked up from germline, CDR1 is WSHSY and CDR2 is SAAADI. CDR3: CASREDYTEQFF.

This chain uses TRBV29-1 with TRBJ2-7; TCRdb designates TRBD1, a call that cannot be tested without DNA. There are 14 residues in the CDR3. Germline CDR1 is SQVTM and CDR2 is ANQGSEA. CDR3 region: CSVELPGCGYEQYF.

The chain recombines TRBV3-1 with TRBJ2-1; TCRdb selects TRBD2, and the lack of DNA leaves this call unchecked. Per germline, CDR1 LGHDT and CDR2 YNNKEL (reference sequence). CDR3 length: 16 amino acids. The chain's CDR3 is CASSQDRTTPYNEQFF.

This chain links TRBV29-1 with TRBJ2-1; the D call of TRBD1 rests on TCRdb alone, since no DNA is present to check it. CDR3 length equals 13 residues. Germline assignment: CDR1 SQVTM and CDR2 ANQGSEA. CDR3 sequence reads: CSVQGASDNEQFF.

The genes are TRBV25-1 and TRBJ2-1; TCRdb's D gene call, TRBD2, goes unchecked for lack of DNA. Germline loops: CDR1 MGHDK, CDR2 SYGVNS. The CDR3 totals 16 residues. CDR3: CASSESASGEHNEQFF.

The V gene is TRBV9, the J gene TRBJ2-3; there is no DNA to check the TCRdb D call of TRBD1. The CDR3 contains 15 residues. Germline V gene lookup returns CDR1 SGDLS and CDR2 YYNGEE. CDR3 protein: CASSVGGVGTDTQYF.

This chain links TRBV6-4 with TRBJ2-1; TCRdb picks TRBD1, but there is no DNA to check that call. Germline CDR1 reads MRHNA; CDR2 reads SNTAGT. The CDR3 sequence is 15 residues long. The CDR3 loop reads CASSDRQGALNEQFF.

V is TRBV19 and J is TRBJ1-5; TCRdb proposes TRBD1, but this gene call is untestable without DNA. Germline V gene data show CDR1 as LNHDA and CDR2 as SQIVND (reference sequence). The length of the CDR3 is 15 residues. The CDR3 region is CASSPGGSGNQPQHF.

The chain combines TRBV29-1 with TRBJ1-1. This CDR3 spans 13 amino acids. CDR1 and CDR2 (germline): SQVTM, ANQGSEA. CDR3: CSVPSPTGTEAFF.

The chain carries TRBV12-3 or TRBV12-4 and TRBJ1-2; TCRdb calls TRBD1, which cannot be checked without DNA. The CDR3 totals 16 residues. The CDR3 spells CASSAGEESLLSGYTF.

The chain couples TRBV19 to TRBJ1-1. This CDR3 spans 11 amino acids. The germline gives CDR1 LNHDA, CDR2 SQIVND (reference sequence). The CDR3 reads CASSMEFSAFF.

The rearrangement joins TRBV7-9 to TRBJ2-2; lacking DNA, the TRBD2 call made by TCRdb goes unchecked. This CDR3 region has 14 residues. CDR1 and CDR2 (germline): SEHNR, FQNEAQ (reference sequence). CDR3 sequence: CASSLVLAVGELFF.

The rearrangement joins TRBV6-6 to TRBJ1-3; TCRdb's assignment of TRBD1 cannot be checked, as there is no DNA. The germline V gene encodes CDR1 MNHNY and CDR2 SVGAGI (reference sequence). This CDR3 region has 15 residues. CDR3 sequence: CASTGPQSSGNTIYF.

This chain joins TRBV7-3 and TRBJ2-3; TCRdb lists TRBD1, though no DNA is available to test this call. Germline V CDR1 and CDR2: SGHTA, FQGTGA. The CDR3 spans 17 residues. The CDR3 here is CASSLGPFEGSTDTQYF. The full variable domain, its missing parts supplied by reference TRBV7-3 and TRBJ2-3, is GAGVSQTPSNKVTEKGKYVELRCDPISGHTALYWYRQSLGQGPEFLIYFQGTGAADDSGLPNDRFFAVRPEGSVSTLKIQRTERGDSAVYLCASSLGPFEGSTDTQYFGPGTRLTVL.

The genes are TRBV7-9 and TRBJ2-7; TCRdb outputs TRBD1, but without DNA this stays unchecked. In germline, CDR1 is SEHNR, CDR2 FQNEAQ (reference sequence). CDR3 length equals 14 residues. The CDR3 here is CASSPRQGIGEQYF.

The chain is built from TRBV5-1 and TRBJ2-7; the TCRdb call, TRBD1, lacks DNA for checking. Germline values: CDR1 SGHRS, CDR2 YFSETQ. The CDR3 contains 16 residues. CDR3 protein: CASSWLGGRNDYEQYF.